The T cell receptor (beta chain) described here comes from a study of T cells after yellow fever vaccination. About the research overall: The fractions with low cell numbers were processed using SMART-Seq v4 Ultra Low Input. Study findings and constraints: Repertoires obtained by FACS sorting could include abundant clonotypes that entered as contaminants from the bulk population. A weaker but faster secondary response was observed, peaking on day 5 versus 15.

Ten or more counts support this clonotype. The antigen remains undetermined. A process of 5'RACE template switching, which added a universal primer site and UMIs, was used to make TCR cDNA. Via MiXCR, TCRdb re-called the 5' RACE reads, giving one row per CDR3 protein. Here the sample spans about 170,000 distinct CDR3 sequences, roughly 6.2% being singletons. Germline V gene lookup returns CDR1 SGHRS and CDR2 YFSETQ. This CDR3 has 14 amino acids. Trimming took 4 bases from V and 2 from J, leaving 12 bases between them. This sequence joins TRBV5-1 and TRBJ1-2; D unclear. The sequence was obtained from a man aged 18 to 30 who received the YFV17D yellow fever vaccine. Material: CD4+ T cells sorted from PBMCs, obtained on the day of the first yellow fever vaccination. Here the CDR3 DNA reads TGCGCCAGCAGCCTGTGGACGGAGAACTATGGCTACACCTTC. Amino acids: CASSLWTENYGYTF.